The sequence of this T cell receptor (beta chain) was determined in a study of Ad26.COV2.S vaccination and SARS-CoV-2 variants. The J segment lost 3 bases and the V segment lost 9 bases, leaving 3 bases of the junction unmatched. The germline V gene encodes CDR1 SNHLY and CDR2 FYNNEI. This CDR3 comprises 12 residues. Treatment: over 15 received Ad26.COV2.S at low or high dose, single or two shots; roughly five received placebo; per-sample allocation not given. Samples came from day 63 after the first vaccine or placebo injection. The table came from immunoSEQ multiplex PCR; TCRdb's copy has only in-frame clones and leaves some out. The sample consists of approximately 450,000 clones, approximately 92% of them appearing once.

This sequence originates from a person between 18 and 59 years old who received the Ad26.COV2.S COVID-19 vaccine or a placebo. The sample here was peripheral blood, taken in a trial of Ad26.COV2.S vaccine versus placebo. This sequence joins TRBV2 and TRBJ2-3; 7 nucleotides align to TRBD1. The chain's CDR3 is CARTGITDTQYF. CDR3 in DNA: TGTGCCAGGACAGGGATAACAGATACGCAGTATTTT.